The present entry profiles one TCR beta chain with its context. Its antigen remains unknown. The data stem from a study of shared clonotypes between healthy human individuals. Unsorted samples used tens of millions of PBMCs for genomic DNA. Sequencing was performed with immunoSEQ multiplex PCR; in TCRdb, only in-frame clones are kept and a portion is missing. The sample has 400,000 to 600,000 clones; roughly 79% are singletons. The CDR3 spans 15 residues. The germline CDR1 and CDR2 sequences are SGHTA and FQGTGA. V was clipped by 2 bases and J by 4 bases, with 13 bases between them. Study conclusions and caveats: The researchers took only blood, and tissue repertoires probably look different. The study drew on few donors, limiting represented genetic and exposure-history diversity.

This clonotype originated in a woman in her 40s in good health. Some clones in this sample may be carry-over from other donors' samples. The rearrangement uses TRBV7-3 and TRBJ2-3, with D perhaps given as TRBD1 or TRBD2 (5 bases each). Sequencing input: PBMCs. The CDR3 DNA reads TGTGCCAGCAGCTTACAGGGAGAATTCGCAGATACGCAGTATTTT. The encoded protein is CASSLQGEFADTQYF.